The 20 T cell receptor beta chains below were found in one sample sequenced in a study of shared clonotypes between healthy human individuals. TCRdb keeps only in-frame clones here, not all; method: immunoSEQ multiplex PCR. The data show some 1,900,000 clones, with approximately 94% seen just once and 1% to 1.5% held by the top ten. The naive CD8 fraction comprised CD45RO-negative cells positively selected for CCR7 and excluded terminally differentiated effector memory CD45RA+ cells. The specimen was naive CD8+ T cells sorted from blood. All receptors derive from a man younger than 35 in good health.

The chain combines TRBV27 with TRBJ2-2, with TRBD2 as a possible D gene (6 bases). The CDR3 extends over 15 amino acids. V lost 6 bases and J lost 7, with 18 bases in between. The V gene's germline CDR1 is MNHEY and CDR2 SMNVEV (reference sequence). CDR3 coding DNA: TGTGCCAGCAGGGAATTGGGAGGAGGTCACGGGGAGCTGTTTTTT. This sequence encodes CASRELGGGHGELFF.

The chain combines TRBV12-5 with TRBJ2-1, with D possibly matching TRBD2 (7 bases). The V and J ends lost 10 bases and 1 base respectively, with 14 bases between them. CDR3 length equals 14 residues. Germline CDR1 reads LGHNT; CDR2 reads FRNRAP. The CDR3 sequence is CATGAGASYNEQFF. The CDR3 bases are TGTGCTACGGGGGCGGGAGCTTCCTACAATGAGCAGTTCTTC.

Remarks on this clone: One end of the junction is discordant with germline, which a read error may explain. J is TRBJ2-3 and V is TRBV7-7; D is ambiguous. CDR3 length: 13 residues. Germline V gene sequence: CDR1 SSHAT, CDR2 FNYEAQ (reference sequence). The CDR3 sequence is CASSPFNGATQYF. Written as DNA, the CDR3 is TGTGCTAGCAGCCCATTTAATGGAGCTACGCAGTATTTT.

This clone was seen once. The sample contains more than one DNA sequence encoding this CDR3. This rearrangement joins TRBV5-4 to TRBJ2-7; D is tentatively TRBD1 or TRBD2 (5 bases each). Trimming pared 4 bases from V and 1 base from J, leaving 12 bases between. Germline V CDR1 and CDR2: SGHNT, YYREEE (reference sequence). The CDR3 runs to 14 residues. CDR3 bases: TGTGCCAGCAGCCTAGGGGACCGATCCTACGAGCAGTACTTC. Translation gives CASSLGDRSYEQYF. Together with reference TRBV5-4 and TRBJ2-7, the CDR3 gives the full variable domain: ETGVTQSPTHLIKTRGQQVTLRCSSQSGHNTVSWYQQALGQGPQFIFQYYREEENGRGNFPPRFSGLQFPNYSSELNVNALELDDSALYLCASSLGDRSYEQYFGPGTRLTVT.

This clone was recorded a few times. The CDR3 bases are TGCGCCAGCAGCGATGACTTGGAAGCTTTCTTT. Translation: CASSDDLEAFF. The J gene is TRBJ1-1, the V gene TRBV10-2; D is uncertain. CDR1 is WSHSY, CDR2 SAAADI, per germline. CDR3 size: 11 residues. Trimming removed 6 bases at V and 8 bases at J, with 10 bases between.

The gene calls are TRBV4-2 and TRBJ1-2; D gene uncertain. The V gene lost 3 bases and the J gene lost 4 bases, with 9 bases spanning the gap. Per germline, CDR1 LGHNA and CDR2 YNFKEQ. The CDR3 is made up of 13 amino acids. The DNA for the CDR3 is TGTGCCAGCAGCCAGGGCTCAGGCTATGGCTACACCTTC. This translates into CASSQGSGYGYTF.

In nucleotides, the CDR3 is TGTGCCAGCAGTTTCTTTGGGGGCGCAGGGCAGCCCCAGCATTTT. The encoded protein is CASSFFGGAGQPQHF. J is TRBJ1-5 and V is TRBV27; TRBD1 might be the D (6 bases). Trimming took 3 bases from V and 7 from J, leaving 16 bases between them. The V gene's germline CDR1 is MNHEY and CDR2 SMNVEV (reference sequence). This CDR3 spans 15 amino acids.

The DNA of the CDR3 is TGTGCCAGCAGTTTTAATTCCAATGAGCAGTTCTTC. Translated: CASSFNSNEQFF. The V gene is TRBV27, the J gene TRBJ2-1; D gene unclear. CDR1 MNHEY and CDR2 SMNVEV come from the germline V gene (reference sequence). With 3 bases removed from V and 6 bases from J, the gap between germline ends came to 6 bases. The CDR3 totals 12 residues.

The chain carries TRBV19 and TRBJ1-5; D remains ambiguous. The germline V and J ends were trimmed by 6 bases and 0 bases, with 9 bases remaining between them. Germline values: CDR1 LNHDA, CDR2 SQIVND (reference sequence). The CDR3 sequence is 14 residues long. This chain's CDR3 is CASRKQDSNQPQHF. CDR3 in DNA: TGTGCCAGTAGAAAACAAGATAGCAATCAGCCCCAGCATTTT.

This chain connects TRBV6-1 to TRBJ1-1; tentatively, D is TRBD1 (5 bases). CDR1 and CDR2 from the germline V gene are MNHNS and SASEGT. The length of the CDR3 is 13 residues. Trimming removed 6 bases from V and 1 base from J, with 9 bases in between. The CDR3, as DNA: TGTGCCAGCAGAGTTACAGGGAACACTGAAGCTTTCTTT. Translating gives CASRVTGNTEAFF.

V usage is TRBV7-9 and J usage is TRBJ2-7; perhaps TRBD2 as D (5 bases). The V and J ends lost 7 bases and 5 bases respectively, with 18 bases between them. This CDR3 spans 14 amino acids. CDR1 is SEHNR, CDR2 FQNEAQ, per germline (reference sequence). CDR3 bases: TGTGCCAGCACCAACTCGTGGGAGCTCAACGAGCAGTACTTC. It encodes CASTNSWELNEQYF.

The V call is TRBV27, the J call TRBJ1-5, with D perhaps TRBD1 (5 bases). CDR3 length: 14 residues. Per the germline V gene, CDR1 is MNHEY and CDR2 is SMNVEV (reference sequence). The V and J ends lost 5 bases and 3 bases respectively, with 11 bases between them. The CDR3 DNA follows: TGTGCCAGCAGTAGGAGACAGTTCAATCAGCCCCAGCATTTT. Amino acids: CASSRRQFNQPQHF.

This clone was seen only once. This chain links TRBV7-3 with TRBJ2-5; D not resolved. There are 16 residues in the CDR3. V lost 0 bases and J lost 1, with 12 bases in between. Germline-derived CDR1 and CDR2 are SGHTA and FQGTGA. The CDR3, as DNA: TGTGCCAGCAGCTTAACTGGAGACAACTTCCAAGAGACCCAGTACTTC. It specifies CASSLTGDNFQETQYF.

This clone was found once. V is TRBV6-5 and J is TRBJ2-2; TRBD2 is a possible D gene (6 bases). The CDR3 loop spans 14 amino acids. V was trimmed by 7 bases and J by 7 bases, leaving 16 bases between them. Germline V CDR1 and CDR2: MNHEY, SVGAGI. The CDR3 sequence is CASNINGGIGELFF. CDR3 coding DNA: TGTGCCAGCAACATTAACGGGGGAATCGGGGAGCTGTTTTTT.

CDR3 sequence: CASSLWGLDTQYF. The CDR3, as DNA: TGTGCCAGCAGTTTATGGGGACTGGATACGCAGTATTTT. The chain links TRBV27 to TRBJ2-3; TRBD2 is a possible D gene (6 bases). Deletions cut 1 base from V and 6 bases from J, with 8 bases between. The CDR3 has 13 amino acids. Germline values: CDR1 MNHEY, CDR2 SMNVEV (reference sequence).

The chain uses TRBV7-9 and TRBJ1-6; D not resolved. Trimming took off 1 base at V and 7 bases at J, with 8 bases between the two ends. There are 14 residues in the CDR3. Germline CDR1 and CDR2: SEHNR and FQNEAQ (reference sequence). CDR3 sequence reads: CASSLEEGNSPLHF. The CDR3 DNA follows: TGTGCCAGCAGCTTAGAGGAAGGGAATTCACCCCTCCACTTT.

This clone came up once. The chain combines TRBV2 with TRBJ1-4; D perhaps matches TRBD1 (5 bases). The CDR3 has 16 amino acids. Looked up from germline, CDR1 is SNHLY and CDR2 is FYNNEI. V was cut by 6 bases and J by 8 bases, with 22 bases left in between. Written as DNA, the CDR3 is TGTGCCAGCAGCTTCCCCACCGGGGGAGGGGTAGAAAAACTGTTTTTT. This encodes CASSFPTGGGVEKLFF.

The chain is built from TRBV4-2 and TRBJ2-1; 8 nucleotides match TRBD2. The CDR3 runs to 17 residues. V lost 3 bases to trimming and J lost 4 bases; unmatched junction nucleotides: 11. Germline V gives CDR1 LGHNA, CDR2 YNFKEQ. In nucleotides, the CDR3 is TGTGCCAGCAGCCAGCACGAAGCGGGAGAGGGTTACAATGAGCAGTTCTTC. Translating gives CASSQHEAGEGYNEQFF.

J is TRBJ2-7 and V is TRBV27; D gene uncertain. Trimming shortened V by 0 bases and J by 2 bases, and 8 bases separated the two germline ends. Germline V CDR1 and CDR2: MNHEY, SMNVEV (reference sequence). The CDR3 has 14 amino acids. The CDR3 coding sequence is TGTGCCAGCAGTTTATCGAGTAAACCCTACGAGCAGTACTTC. This gives the protein CASSLSSKPYEQYF.

The V call is TRBV15, the J call TRBJ2-2; D unresolved. V was clipped by 3 bases and J by 1 base, with 12 bases between them. Germline V gene sequence: CDR1 LNHNV, CDR2 YYDKDF (reference sequence). The CDR3 loop spans 16 amino acids. The CDR3 DNA reads as TGTGCCACCAGCAGTCATGGCGCGGTGAACACCGGGGAGCTGTTTTTT. It specifies CATSSHGAVNTGELFF.